This T cell receptor (beta chain) is from a study of blood T cell repertoires in COVID-19. Looking at the study overall: The United States, Italy and Spain supplied acute and convalescent COVID-19 samples.

The germline gives CDR1 LNHNV, CDR2 YYDKDF (reference sequence). V lost 1 base, J lost 0 bases, and 7 bases lay in between. The CDR3 length is 15 residues. Sequenced by immunoSEQ multiplex PCR; TCRdb stores in-frame clones only, minus some. The profile covers over 55,000 clones, with just over 85% appearing a single time and approximately 5% taken by the ten largest. The clonotype originates from a human donor in a cohort sampled during active COVID-19. V usage is TRBV15 and J usage is TRBJ1-3; no clear D. The sequencing input was peripheral blood. CDR3: CATSRGTGSGNTIYF. The CDR3 coding sequence is TGTGCCACCAGCAGAGGTACGGGCTCTGGAAACACCATATATTTT.